This TCR beta chain derives from a study of CD8 T cells in Susac syndrome. The RNA input was about 0.5 to 1 ug, and it was reverse transcribed with random hexamers. TCRdb re-called the immunoSEQ multiplex PCR reads with MiXCR, one entry per CDR3 protein. The sample includes around 100,000 distinct CDR3 sequences, around 95% of them seen just once. A single count supports this clonotype. Antigen: not known. Whole-study results and caveats: Susac-specific public clones found in total CD8+ repertoires numbered some 17, and those in CD8+ TEMRA repertoires numbered roughly 5.

V lost 3 bases to trimming and J lost 3 bases, with 14 bases between them. Germline V gives CDR1 SQVTM, CDR2 ANQGSEA. This CDR3 has 14 residues. Sequenced: CD8+ T cells from PBMCs. The V call is TRBV29-1, the J call TRBJ1-1; perhaps TRBD1 as D (5 bases). The receptor was isolated from a human donor with Susac syndrome. The CDR3 reads CSVDGDWGDTEAFF. CDR3 nucleotide sequence: TGCAGCGTTGACGGCGACTGGGGGGACACTGAAGCTTTCTTT. Looking up the rest from reference TRBV29-1 and TRBJ1-1 gives the full variable domain: SAVISQKPSRDICQRGTSLTIQCQVDSQVTMMFWYRQQPGQSLTLIATANQGSEATYESGFVIDKFPISRPNLTFSTLTVSNMSPEDSSIYLCSVDGDWGDTEAFFGQGTRLTVV.